This T cell receptor (beta chain) was identified in a study of T cell responses to AZD1222 COVID-19 vaccine. Study-level results: Vaccination with two AZD1222 doses was followed by a rise in Spike-specific TCR breadth and depth. Recipients of AZD1222 seropositive at baseline numbered only 5 to 7. Along spike, vaccine-associated CD4 TCRs were found throughout, with dominance at 160-218 and 743-854.

A single count supports this clone. Its antigen is not identified. Germline CDR1 and CDR2: SGHDN and FVKESK. Trimming took off 7 bases at V and 3 bases at J, with 18 bases between the two ends. The CDR3 is 15 amino acids. TCRdb's table, derived via immunoSEQ multiplex PCR, lists solely in-frame clones and lacks some. The top ten hold approximately 1.1% of the sample, which has 100,000 to 150,000 clones, roughly 84% seen once. The chain has TRBV14 and TRBJ1-1; D may be TRBD1 (5 bases). The clonotype comes from an adult in good health. This specimen was peripheral blood, taken on day 0 of AZD1222 vaccination. As DNA, the CDR3 is TGTGCCAGCATAATGTTAGATCCGGGGGACACTGAAGCTTTCTTT. As protein: CASIMLDPGDTEAFF.